This TCR beta chain comes out of a study of shared clonotypes between healthy human individuals. V lost 5 bases and J lost 2; bases outside the gene matches: 10. This CDR3 spans 17 amino acids. Germline V gene lookup returns CDR1 SGHRS and CDR2 YFSETQ. Donors included only healthy HIV-negative adults lacking recent acute infections or vaccinations. Broader study findings: Despite large depth, sorted-subset datasets appeared incompletely sequenced. About 5% of naive CD4 clonotypes were common to four donors.

Some clones are missing from TCRdb's copy, which holds only in-frame ones; the method was immunoSEQ multiplex PCR. The repertoire has around 700,000 clones, around 74% of them found once; the top ten carry approximately 1.6%. As for this clone: Its target is not known.

This clonotype originated in a young woman in good health. The rearrangement uses TRBV5-1 and TRBJ2-7, with 13 bases aligning to TRBD2. The sequencing input was memory CD4+ T cells sorted from blood. Subset meaning: CD45RA-negative fraction. This chain's CDR3 is CASRWTSGSPEAYEQYF. CDR3 DNA sequence: TGCGCCAGCAGATGGACTAGCGGGAGCCCCGAAGCCTACGAGCAGTACTTC. Based on the CDR3 plus reference TRBV5-1 and TRBJ2-7, the full variable domain is KAGVTQTPRYLIKTRGQQVTLSCSPISGHRSVSWYQQTPGQGLQFLFEYFSETQRNKGNFPGRFSGRQFSNSRSEMNVSTLELGDSALYLCASRWTSGSPEAYEQYFGPGTRLTVT.